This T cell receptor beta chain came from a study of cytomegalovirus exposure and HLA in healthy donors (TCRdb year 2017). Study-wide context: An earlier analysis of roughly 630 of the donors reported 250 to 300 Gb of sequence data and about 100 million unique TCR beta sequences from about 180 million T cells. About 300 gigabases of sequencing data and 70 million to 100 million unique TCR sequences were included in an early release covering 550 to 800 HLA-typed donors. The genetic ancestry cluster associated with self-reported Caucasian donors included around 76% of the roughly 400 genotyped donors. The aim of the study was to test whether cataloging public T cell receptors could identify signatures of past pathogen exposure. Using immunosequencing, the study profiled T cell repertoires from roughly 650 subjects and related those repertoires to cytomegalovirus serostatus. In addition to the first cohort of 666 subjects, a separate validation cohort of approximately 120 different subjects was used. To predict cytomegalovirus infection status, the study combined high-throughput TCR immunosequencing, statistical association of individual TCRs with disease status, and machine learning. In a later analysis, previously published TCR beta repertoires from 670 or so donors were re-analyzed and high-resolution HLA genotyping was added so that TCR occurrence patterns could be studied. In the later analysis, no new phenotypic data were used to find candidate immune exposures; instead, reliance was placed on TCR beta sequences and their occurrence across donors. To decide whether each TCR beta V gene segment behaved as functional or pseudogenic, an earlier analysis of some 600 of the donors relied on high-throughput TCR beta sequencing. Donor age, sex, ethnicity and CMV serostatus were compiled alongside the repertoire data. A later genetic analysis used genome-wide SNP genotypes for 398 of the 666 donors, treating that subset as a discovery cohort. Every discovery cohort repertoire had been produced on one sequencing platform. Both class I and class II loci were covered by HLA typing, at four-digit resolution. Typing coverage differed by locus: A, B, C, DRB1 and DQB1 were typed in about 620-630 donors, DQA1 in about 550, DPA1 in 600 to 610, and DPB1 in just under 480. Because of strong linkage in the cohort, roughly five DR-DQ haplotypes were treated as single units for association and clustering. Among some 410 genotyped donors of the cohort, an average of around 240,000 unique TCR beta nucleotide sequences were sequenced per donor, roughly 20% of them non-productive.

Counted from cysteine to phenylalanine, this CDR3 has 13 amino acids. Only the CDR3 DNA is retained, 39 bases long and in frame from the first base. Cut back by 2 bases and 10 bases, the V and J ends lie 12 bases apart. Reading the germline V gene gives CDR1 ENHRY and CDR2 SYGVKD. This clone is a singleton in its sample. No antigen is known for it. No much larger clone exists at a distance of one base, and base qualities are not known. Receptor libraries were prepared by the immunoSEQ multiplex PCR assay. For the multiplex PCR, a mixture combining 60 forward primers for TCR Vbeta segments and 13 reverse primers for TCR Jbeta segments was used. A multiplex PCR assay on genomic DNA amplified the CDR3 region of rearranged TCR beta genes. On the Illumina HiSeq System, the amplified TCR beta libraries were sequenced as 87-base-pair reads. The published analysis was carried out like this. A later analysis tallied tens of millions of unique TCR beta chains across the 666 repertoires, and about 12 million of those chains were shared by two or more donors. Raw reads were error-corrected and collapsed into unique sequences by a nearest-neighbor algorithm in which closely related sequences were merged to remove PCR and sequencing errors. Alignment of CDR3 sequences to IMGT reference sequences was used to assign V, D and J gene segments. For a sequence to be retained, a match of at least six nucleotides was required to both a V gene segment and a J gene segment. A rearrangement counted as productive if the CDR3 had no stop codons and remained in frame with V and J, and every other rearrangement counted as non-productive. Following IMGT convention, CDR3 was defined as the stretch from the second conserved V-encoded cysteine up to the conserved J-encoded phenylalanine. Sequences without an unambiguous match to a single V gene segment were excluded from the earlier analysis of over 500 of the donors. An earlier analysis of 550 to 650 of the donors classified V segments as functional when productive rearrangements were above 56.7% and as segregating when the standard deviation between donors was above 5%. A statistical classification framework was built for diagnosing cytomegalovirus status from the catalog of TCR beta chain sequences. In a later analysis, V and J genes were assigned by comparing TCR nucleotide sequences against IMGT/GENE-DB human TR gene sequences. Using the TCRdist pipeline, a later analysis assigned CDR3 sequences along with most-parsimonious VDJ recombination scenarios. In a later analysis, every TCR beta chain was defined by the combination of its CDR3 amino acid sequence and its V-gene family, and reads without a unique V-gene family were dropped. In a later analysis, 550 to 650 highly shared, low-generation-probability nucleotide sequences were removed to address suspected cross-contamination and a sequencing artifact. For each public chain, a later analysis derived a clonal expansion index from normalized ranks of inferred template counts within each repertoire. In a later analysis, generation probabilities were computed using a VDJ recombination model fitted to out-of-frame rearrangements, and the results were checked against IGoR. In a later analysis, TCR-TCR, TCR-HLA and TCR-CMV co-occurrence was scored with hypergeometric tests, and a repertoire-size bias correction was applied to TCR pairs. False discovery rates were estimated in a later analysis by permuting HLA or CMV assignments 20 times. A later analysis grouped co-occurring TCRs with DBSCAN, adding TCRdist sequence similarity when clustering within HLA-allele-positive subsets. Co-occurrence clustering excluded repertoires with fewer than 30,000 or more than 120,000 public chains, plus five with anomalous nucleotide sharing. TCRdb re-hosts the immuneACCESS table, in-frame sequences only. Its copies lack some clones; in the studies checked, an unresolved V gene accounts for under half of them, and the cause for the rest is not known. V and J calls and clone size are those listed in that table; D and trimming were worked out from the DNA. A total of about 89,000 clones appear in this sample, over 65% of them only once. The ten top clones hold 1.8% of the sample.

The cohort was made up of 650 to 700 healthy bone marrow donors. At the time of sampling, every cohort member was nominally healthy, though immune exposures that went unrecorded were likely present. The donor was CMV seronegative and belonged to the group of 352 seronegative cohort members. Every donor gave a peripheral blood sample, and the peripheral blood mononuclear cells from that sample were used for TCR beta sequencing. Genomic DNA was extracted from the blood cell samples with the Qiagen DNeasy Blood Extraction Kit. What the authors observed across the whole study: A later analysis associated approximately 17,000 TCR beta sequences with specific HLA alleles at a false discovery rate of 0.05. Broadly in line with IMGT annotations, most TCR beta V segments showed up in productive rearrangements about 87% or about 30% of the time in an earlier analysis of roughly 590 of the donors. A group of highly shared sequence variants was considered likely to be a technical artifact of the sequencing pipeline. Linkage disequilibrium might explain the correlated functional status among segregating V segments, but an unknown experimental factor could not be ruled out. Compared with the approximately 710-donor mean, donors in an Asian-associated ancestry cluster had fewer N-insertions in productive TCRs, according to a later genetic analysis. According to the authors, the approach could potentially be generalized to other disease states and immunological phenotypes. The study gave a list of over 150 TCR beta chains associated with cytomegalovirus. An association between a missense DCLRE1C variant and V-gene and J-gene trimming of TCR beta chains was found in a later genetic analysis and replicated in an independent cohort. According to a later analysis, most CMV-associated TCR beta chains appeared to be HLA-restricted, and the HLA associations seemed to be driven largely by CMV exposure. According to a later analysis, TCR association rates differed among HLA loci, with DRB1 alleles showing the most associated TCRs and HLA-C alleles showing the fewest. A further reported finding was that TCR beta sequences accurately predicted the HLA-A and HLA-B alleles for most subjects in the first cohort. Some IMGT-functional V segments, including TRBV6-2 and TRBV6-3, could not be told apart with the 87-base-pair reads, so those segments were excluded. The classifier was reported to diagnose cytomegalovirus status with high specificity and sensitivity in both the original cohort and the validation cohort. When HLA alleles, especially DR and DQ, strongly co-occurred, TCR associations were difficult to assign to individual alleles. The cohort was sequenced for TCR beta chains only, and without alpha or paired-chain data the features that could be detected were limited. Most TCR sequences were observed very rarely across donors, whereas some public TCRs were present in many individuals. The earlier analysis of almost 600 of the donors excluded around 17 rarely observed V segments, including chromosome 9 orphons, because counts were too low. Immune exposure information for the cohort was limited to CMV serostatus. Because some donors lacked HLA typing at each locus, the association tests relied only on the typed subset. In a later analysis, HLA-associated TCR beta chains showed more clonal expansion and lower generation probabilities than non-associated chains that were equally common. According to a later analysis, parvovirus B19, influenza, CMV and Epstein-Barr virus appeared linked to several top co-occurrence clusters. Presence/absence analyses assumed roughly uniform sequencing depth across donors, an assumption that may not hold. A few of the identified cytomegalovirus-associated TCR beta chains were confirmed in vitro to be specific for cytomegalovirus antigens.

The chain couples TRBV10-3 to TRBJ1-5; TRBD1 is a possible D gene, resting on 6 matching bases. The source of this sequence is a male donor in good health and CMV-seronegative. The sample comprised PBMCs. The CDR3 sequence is CAISEEGGDPQHF. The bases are TGTGCCATCAGTGAGGAAGGGGGGGACCCCCAGCATTTT.